This T cell receptor beta chain was documented in a study of cytomegalovirus exposure and HLA in healthy donors. Study results and caveats: The HLA-A and HLA-B alleles of most subjects were reportedly predicted accurately from TCR beta sequences. In a later analysis, HLA-associated beta chains showed higher expansion and lower generation probabilities than comparable chains.

A remark on this clone: Its antigen is still unknown.

13 Jbeta primers and 60 Vbeta primers were used for the PCR. Profiling relied on immunoSEQ multiplex PCR, and the TCRdb table lists in-frame clones only, not all of them. The sample has about 70,000 clones, 86% seen once. Sequencing was carried out using PBMCs. The TCR originated in a woman aged 25-40 years in good health and CMV-seronegative.

This chain's CDR3 is CASSLGQFLYEQYF. CDR3 in DNA: TGTGCCAGCAGCCTGGGACAGTTTCTATACGAGCAGTACTTC. The chain has TRBV5-8 and TRBJ2-7, with 7 bases that match TRBD1. This CDR3 is 14 amino acids long. V was pared by 4 bases and J by 4 bases, with 8 bases of the junction left unmatched. Germline V lookup: CDR1 SGHTS, CDR2 YDEGEE.